Each of the 26 T cell receptor beta chains below was sequenced from the same sample in a study of blood T cell repertoires in COVID-19 (dated by TCRdb to about 2020). Receptor libraries were prepared by the immunoSEQ multiplex PCR assay. TCRdb obtained this table from immuneACCESS and retained in-frame rearrangements with V and J assigned. These tables miss some clones; where compared with another copy, unresolved V genes account for less than half of the shortfall, and the remainder is unexplained. The sample records 40,000 to 45,000 clones, roughly nine tenths of which are singletons. 4.5% to 7% of the sample rests with the top ten. The specimen sequenced was peripheral blood. The source of these receptors is a human donor in a cohort sampled during active COVID-19.

This clone was counted between two and nine times. This chain joins TRBV9 and TRBJ1-5; no clear D. Trimming cost V 3 bases and J 3 bases, with 13 bases left between them. In germline, CDR1 is SGDLS, CDR2 YYNGEE. The CDR3 has 15 amino acids. The CDR3 coding sequence is TGTGCCAGCAGCGGGGTGGGCTATCTCAATCAGCCCCAGCATTTT. It codes for CASSGVGYLNQPQHF.

The chain links TRBV4-1 to TRBJ1-6, with D tentatively TRBD1 (6 bases). In germline, CDR1 is MGHRA, CDR2 YSYEKL. The CDR3 length is 15 residues. Trimming left V 0 bases short and J 7 bases short, with 10 bases between. The CDR3 protein is CASSQERQENSPLHF. Written as DNA, the CDR3 is TGCGCCAGCAGCCAAGAGAGACAGGAAAATTCACCCCTCCACTTT.

V is TRBV14 and J is TRBJ2-3; 14 bases are shared with TRBD2. Germline V lookup: CDR1 SGHDN, CDR2 FVKESK. CDR3 length: 20 residues. V lost 1 base, J lost 2 bases, and 11 bases stayed unmatched. CDR3: CASSQARGLAGDKDTDTQYF. The CDR3 bases are TGTGCCAGCAGCCAAGCCAGGGGACTAGCGGGAGATAAGGACACAGATACGCAGTATTTT.

This chain uses TRBV7-7 with TRBJ2-2; 9 bases are shared with TRBD1. Unmatched junction bases numbered 10, after V lost 10 bases and J lost 1 base. The CDR3 runs 16 residues. Germline CDR1 reads SSHAT; CDR2 reads FNYEAQ (reference sequence). CDR3 bases: TGTGCCATCGTTCTGGTGGGACAGGGGAACACCGGGGAGCTGTTTTTT. The encoded protein is CAIVLVGQGNTGELFF.

The genes are TRBV5-1 and TRBJ1-6; no firm D call. The germline V gene has CDR1 SGHRS and CDR2 YFSETQ. V lost 0 bases to trimming and J lost 6 bases, with 7 bases between them. The CDR3 runs to 14 residues. The CDR3: CASSLGRGNSPLHF. CDR3 nucleotide sequence: TGCGCCAGCAGCTTGGGACGAGGTAATTCACCCCTCCACTTT. The variable domain in full, with the rest retrieved from reference TRBV5-1 and TRBJ1-6, is KAGVTQTPRYLIKTRGQQVTLSCSPISGHRSVSWYQQTPGQGLQFLFEYFSETQRNKGNFPGRFSGRQFSNSRSEMNVSTLELGDSALYLCASSLGRGNSPLHFGNGTRLTVT.

The V and J genes are TRBV29-1 and TRBJ1-1, with D possibly being TRBD1 (5 bases). Germline CDR1 is SQVTM and CDR2 is ANQGSEA. The CDR3 spans 12 residues. V was clipped by 4 bases and J by 7 bases, with 13 bases between them. The CDR3: CSVGGGYNEAFF. The CDR3, as DNA: TGCAGCGTTGGCGGGGGTTATAATGAAGCTTTCTTT.

This sequence joins TRBV3-1 (or the pseudogene TRBV3-2) and TRBJ1-6; D gene uncertain. Per germline, CDR1 LGHDT and CDR2 YNNKEL (reference sequence). CDR3 size: 13 residues. V was pared by 2 bases and J by 10 bases, with 9 bases between. CDR3 coding DNA: TGTGCCAGCAGCCAAAAGGGAGGGTCACCCCTCCACTTT. Its translation: CASSQKGGSPLHF.

This sequence joins TRBV2 and TRBJ1-6; possibly TRBD1 for D (6 bases). CDR3 length equals 14 residues. V lost 6 bases, J lost 4 bases, and 10 bases lay in between. In germline, CDR1 is SNHLY, CDR2 FYNNEI. The CDR3 is CASRADRYNSPLHF. The CDR3 DNA follows: TGTGCCAGCAGAGCCGACAGGTATAATTCACCCCTCCACTTT.

This sequence joins TRBV5-1 and TRBJ1-1; D remains unclear. This CDR3 has 13 amino acids. CDR1 and CDR2 (germline): SGHRS, YFSETQ. V dropped 0 bases and J dropped 5 bases, with 8 bases sitting between them. The CDR3 DNA sequence: TGCGCCAGCAGCTTGGACAGTCCGACTGAAGCTTTCTTT. Translating gives CASSLDSPTEAFF.

The rearrangement links TRBV3-1 (or the pseudogene TRBV3-2) to TRBJ2-4; D unclear. V dropped 2 bases and J dropped 0 bases, with 8 bases sitting between them. The germline V gene encodes CDR1 LGHDT and CDR2 YNNKEL (reference sequence). This CDR3 contains 15 residues. CDR3 sequence reads: CASSQTAIAKNIQYF. In nucleotides, the CDR3 is TGTGCCAGCAGCCAAACAGCTATAGCCAAAAACATTCAGTACTTC.

This chain links TRBV28 with TRBJ2-6; D may be TRBD1 (5 bases). Germline V gene data show CDR1 as MDHEN and CDR2 as SYDVKM. This CDR3 has 16 amino acids. V was shortened by 5 bases and J by 0 bases, with 11 bases between the two germline ends. The CDR3 is CASSPTGSSGANVLTF. The CDR3 DNA reads TGTGCCAGCAGTCCCACAGGATCCTCTGGGGCCAACGTCCTGACTTTC.

The chain recombines TRBV9 with TRBJ1-3; the D gene is possibly TRBD1 (5 bases). Germline loops: CDR1 SGDLS, CDR2 YYNGEE. The V end was cut by 3 bases, the J end by 0 bases, with 19 bases between. The CDR3 loop spans 18 amino acids. The CDR3 loop is CASSEGGAEYPSGNTIYF. The CDR3 DNA reads as TGTGCCAGCAGCGAAGGCGGGGCCGAATACCCCTCTGGAAACACCATATATTTT.

The rearrangement joins TRBV5-1 to TRBJ1-2; possible D gene TRBD1, 6 bases. V lost 3 bases to trimming and J lost 0 bases, with 15 bases between them. CDR1 is SGHRS and CDR2 is YFSETQ in the germline V gene. This CDR3 region has 16 residues. CDR3 residues: CASSSGQLGANYGYTF. Written as DNA, the CDR3 is TGCGCCAGCAGCTCCGGACAGCTAGGAGCTAACTATGGCTACACCTTC.

The genes are TRBV6-5 and TRBJ1-2; the D gene is possibly TRBD1 (5 bases). Germline-derived CDR1 and CDR2 are MNHEY and SVGAGI. The CDR3 length is 11 residues. The germline V and J ends were trimmed by 7 bases and 7 bases, with 10 bases remaining between them. The CDR3 spells CASNGGRGYTF. CDR3 nucleotides: TGTGCCAGCAACGGGGGTCGTGGCTACACCTTC.

This rearrangement joins TRBV4-2 to TRBJ2-7; TRBD2 matches at 9 bases. V lost 0 bases and J lost 0; bases outside the gene matches: 3. CDR1 is LGHNA, CDR2 YNFKEQ, per germline. This CDR3 spans 16 amino acids. Here the CDR3 DNA reads TGTGCCAGCAGCCAAGAAGGTAGCGGGAGCTCCTACGAGCAGTACTTC. It is translated as CASSQEGSGSSYEQYF.

The chain couples TRBV9 to TRBJ2-7; 12 bases are a match to TRBD2. Trimming removed 3 bases from V and 0 bases from J; junction bases left unmatched: 4. The CDR3 totals 16 residues. Germline-derived CDR1 and CDR2 are SGDLS and YYNGEE. The CDR3 reads CASSETSGSSSYEQYF. In DNA, the CDR3 is TGTGCCAGCAGCGAGACTAGCGGGAGTTCCTCCTACGAGCAGTACTTC.

The J gene is TRBJ2-5, the V gene TRBV7-2; 15 bases are a match to TRBD2. This CDR3 contains 18 residues. With V trimmed by 5 bases and J by 5 bases, 12 bases remained unmatched. CDR1 is SGHTA and CDR2 is FQGNSA in the germline V gene. CDR3 nucleotide sequence: TGTGCCAGCAGCGAGATTTCAGGACTAGCGGGAGGGCCCGAGACCCAGTACTTC. Encoded protein: CASSEISGLAGGPETQYF.

This rearrangement joins TRBV24-1 to TRBJ2-2; TRBD1 is a possible D gene (5 bases). Trimming stripped 2 bases from V and 4 bases from J, with 13 bases between. Germline V CDR1 and CDR2: KGHDR, SFDVKD. The CDR3 is made up of 16 amino acids. In nucleotides, the CDR3 is TGTGCCACCAGTGATTCTGCAGGGTGGGGCACCGGGGAGCTGTTTTTT. It codes for CATSDSAGWGTGELFF.

V and J are TRBV5-6 and TRBJ1-2; 9 bases agree with TRBD1. The V gene's germline CDR1 is SGHDT and CDR2 YYEEEE. Unmatched junction bases numbered 10, after V lost 4 bases and J lost 3 bases. CDR3 length: 16 residues. CDR3 region: CASSPDNRGRDYGYTF. CDR3 nucleotides: TGTGCCAGCAGCCCTGACAACAGGGGGCGAGACTATGGCTACACCTTC.

This clone was seen once. The chain joins TRBV10-3 to TRBJ2-1; no clear D gene. Germline lookup yields CDR1 ENHRY and CDR2 SYGVKD. The CDR3 has 14 residues. Trimming took off 7 bases at V and 0 bases at J, with 10 bases between the two ends. The CDR3, as DNA: TGTGCCATCACCAGTGAACCCTCCTACAATGAGCAGTTCTTC. Its translation is CAITSEPSYNEQFF.

The J gene is TRBJ2-3, the V gene TRBV4-3, with 10 bases aligning to TRBD2. Unmatched junction bases numbered 7, after V lost 0 bases and J lost 4 bases. Germline CDR1 reads LGHNA; CDR2 reads YSLEER. This CDR3 has 17 residues. The CDR3 DNA sequence: TGCGCCAGCAGCCAAGATCCGGGACTAGCGTCACCAGATACGCAGTATTTT. This gives the protein CASSQDPGLASPDTQYF.

V is TRBV5-1 and J is TRBJ1-4, with 8 positions matching TRBD1. The junction had 1 base not matched to a gene; V was cut back by 0 bases and J by 0 bases. CDR3 length equals 16 residues. Germline V gives CDR1 SGHRS, CDR2 YFSETQ. The CDR3 coding sequence is TGCGCCAGCAGCTTGGGGGACAGGACAACTAATGAAAAACTGTTTTTT. It translates to CASSLGDRTTNEKLFF.

The chain joins TRBV9 to TRBJ1-1; 8 bases line up with TRBD1. Trimming took 2 bases from V and 1 from J; bases not matched to a gene: 4. From germline, CDR1 is SGDLS and CDR2 YYNGEE. This CDR3 comprises 15 residues. The CDR3 sequence: CASSVLGTGNTEAFF. The CDR3, as DNA: TGTGCCAGCAGCGTGCTTGGGACAGGGAACACTGAAGCTTTCTTT.

CDR3 coding DNA: TGTGCCAGCAGCCCTCGGGGGGGGGCGCATTCGGATTCACCCCTCCACTTT. Its protein product is CASSPRGGAHSDSPLHF. The V gene is TRBV6-2 or TRBV6-3, the J gene TRBJ1-6; D might be TRBD1 (6 bases). CDR1 is MNHEY and CDR2 is SVGEGT in the germline V gene. With 6 bases removed from V and 8 bases from J, the gap between germline ends came to 23 bases. CDR3 length equals 17 residues.

This chain connects TRBV5-4 to TRBJ2-5; 10 bases align to TRBD2. V shed 1 base, J shed 6 bases, and the junction held 6 bases outside the gene matches. The CDR3 extends over 15 amino acids. Germline CDR1 is SGHNT and CDR2 is YYREEE (reference sequence). This CDR3 is CASSLRERGGKTQYF. The CDR3 bases are TGTGCCAGCAGCTTGCGGGAGCGGGGGGGGAAGACCCAGTACTTC. Drawing the rest from reference TRBV5-4 and TRBJ2-5, the complete variable domain is ETGVTQSPTHLIKTRGQQVTLRCSSQSGHNTVSWYQQALGQGPQFIFQYYREEENGRGNFPPRFSGLQFPNYSSELNVNALELDDSALYLCASSLRERGGKTQYFGPGTRLLVL.

This sequence joins TRBV29-1 and TRBJ2-1, with a tentative D call TRBD2 (5 bases). The CDR3 contains 14 residues. Germline V gene sequence: CDR1 SQVTM, CDR2 ANQGSEA. V lost 2 bases and J lost 4, with 12 bases in between. CDR3 sequence: CSVEPGFTYNEQFF. CDR3 in DNA: TGCAGCGTTGAACCGGGATTCACATACAATGAGCAGTTCTTC.